This T cell receptor beta chain was obtained from a study of TIL therapy for anti-PD-1-resistant metastatic lung cancer. Study details: Progressing patients received lymphodepletion, expanded TIL infusion and IL-2. Patients had a median age of approximately 56 years (range about 38-85). Median tumor mutation burden was under 1.9 mutations per megabase.

This was the immunoSEQ v3 assay. Each library reached about 2.1 million read pairs, or roughly 4.5-6.5 million at deep level. The assay was immunoSEQ multiplex PCR, and TCRdb's table has in-frame clones only and misses some. This table has around 21,000 clones, 70% to 85% appearing once. Time point in this sample: pre-treatment sample, taken before nivolumab and TIL therapy. The V segment lost 4 bases and the J segment 3 bases; nucleotides outside the gene matches: 3. This CDR3 region has 13 residues. The sequence was obtained from a person between 25 and 80 years old with non-small cell lung cancer. This rearrangement joins TRBV12-3 or TRBV12-4 to TRBJ2-7; TRBD1 matches 7 bases. The sequenced sample was blood, obtained at baseline. CDR3: CASSSGQIYEQYF. As DNA, the CDR3 is TGTGCCAGCAGTTCGGGACAGATCTACGAGCAGTACTTC.